This T cell receptor (beta chain) is from a study of naive and memory T cell subsets. Study-wide points: Expression changes during T cell differentiation may affect RNA-based TCR counts. Possibly reflecting memory cells re-expressing CD45RA, a few larger clonotypes occurred in naive repertoires, especially CD8. In CD4 and CD8 cells, diversity dropped from naive through EMRA.

This clonotype came up a few times. Its specificity is not known. Two oligonucleotides, mixed equimolar, formed the beta constant-region primer covering TRBC1 and TRBC2. Ligated cDNA was amplified by four rounds of PCR with nested alpha and beta constant-region primers and SP2. TCRdb independently ran MiXCR on the UMI-ligation and nested PCR reads; one entry per CDR3 protein. The sample includes over 130,000 distinct CDR3 sequences, roughly a fifth of them seen just once. Alpha and beta libraries were amplified separately from the second PCR onward. Four subsets defined by CD45RA and CD27 were sorted after CD3, CD4, CD8 and live/dead staining. This CDR3 has 13 residues. Per the germline V gene, CDR1 is MDHEN and CDR2 is SYDVKM. Germline trimming cut 3 bases from V and 7 bases from J; bases unmatched to any gene: 2.

The sequence derives from a human donor in good health. Sequenced sample: naive CD8+ T cells from blood. The rearrangement uses TRBV28 and TRBJ2-1, with 8 bases that match TRBD2. The CDR3 DNA reads TGTGCCAGCAGTTTTGCTAGCGGGAATGAGCAGTTCTTC. It translates to CASSFASGNEQFF.